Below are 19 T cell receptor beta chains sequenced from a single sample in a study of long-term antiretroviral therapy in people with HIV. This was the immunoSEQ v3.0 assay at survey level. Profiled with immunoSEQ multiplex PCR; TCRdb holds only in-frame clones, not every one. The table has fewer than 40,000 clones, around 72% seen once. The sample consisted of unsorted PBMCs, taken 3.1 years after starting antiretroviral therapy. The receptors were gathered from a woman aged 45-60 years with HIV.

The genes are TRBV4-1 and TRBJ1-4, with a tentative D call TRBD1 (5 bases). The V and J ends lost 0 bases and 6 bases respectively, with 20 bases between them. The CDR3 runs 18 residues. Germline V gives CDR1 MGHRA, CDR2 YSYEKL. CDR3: CASSQDFGAASGYEKLFF. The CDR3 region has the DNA TGCGCCAGCAGCCAAGATTTTGGGGCTGCTTCGGGGTATGAAAAACTGTTTTTT.

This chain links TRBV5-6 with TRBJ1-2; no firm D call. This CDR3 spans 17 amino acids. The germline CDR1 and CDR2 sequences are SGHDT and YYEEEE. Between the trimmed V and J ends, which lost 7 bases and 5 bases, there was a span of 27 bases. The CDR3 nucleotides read TGTGCCAGCGGTAGTAGATTCTCTTCCATCCATTTTTATGGCTACACCTTC. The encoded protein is CASGSRFSSIHFYGYTF.

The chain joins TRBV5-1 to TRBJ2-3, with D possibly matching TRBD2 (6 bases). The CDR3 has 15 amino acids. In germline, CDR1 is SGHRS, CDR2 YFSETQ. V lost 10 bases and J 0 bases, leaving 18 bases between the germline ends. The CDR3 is CAGSNFGRSTDTQYF. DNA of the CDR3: TGCGCCGGATCCAACTTTGGGAGGAGCACAGATACGCAGTATTTT. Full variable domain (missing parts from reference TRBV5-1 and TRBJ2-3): KAGVTQTPRYLIKTRGQQVTLSCSPISGHRSVSWYQQTPGQGLQFLFEYFSETQRNKGNFPGRFSGRQFSNSRSEMNVSTLELGDSALYLCAGSNFGRSTDTQYFGPGTRLTVL.

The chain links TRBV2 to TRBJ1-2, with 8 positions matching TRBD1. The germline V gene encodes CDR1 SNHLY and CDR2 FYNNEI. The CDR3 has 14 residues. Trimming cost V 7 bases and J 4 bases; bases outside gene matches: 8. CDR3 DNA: TGTGCCAGCATTGGCCGGACAGGGTCCTATGGCTACACCTTC. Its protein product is CASIGRTGSYGYTF.

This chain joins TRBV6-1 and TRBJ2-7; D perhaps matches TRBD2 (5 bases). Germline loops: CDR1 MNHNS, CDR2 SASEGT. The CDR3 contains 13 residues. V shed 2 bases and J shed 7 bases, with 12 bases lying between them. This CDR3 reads CASSETGLGEQYV. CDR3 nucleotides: TGTGCCAGCAGTGAAACGGGGTTGGGGGAGCAGTACGTC.

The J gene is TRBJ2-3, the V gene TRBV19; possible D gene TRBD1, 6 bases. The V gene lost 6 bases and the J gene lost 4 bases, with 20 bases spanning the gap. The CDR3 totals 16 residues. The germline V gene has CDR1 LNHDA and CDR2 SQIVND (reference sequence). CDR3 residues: CASRSLLRGFADTQYF. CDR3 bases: TGTGCCAGTAGATCCCTCCTCAGGGGATTTGCAGATACGCAGTATTTT.

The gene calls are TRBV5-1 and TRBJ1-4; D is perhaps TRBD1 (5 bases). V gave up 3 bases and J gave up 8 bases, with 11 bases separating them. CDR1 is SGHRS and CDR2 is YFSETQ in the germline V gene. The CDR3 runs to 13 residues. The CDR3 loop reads CASSSNRGEKLFF. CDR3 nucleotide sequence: TGCGCCAGCAGCTCCAATAGGGGAGAAAAACTGTTTTTT.

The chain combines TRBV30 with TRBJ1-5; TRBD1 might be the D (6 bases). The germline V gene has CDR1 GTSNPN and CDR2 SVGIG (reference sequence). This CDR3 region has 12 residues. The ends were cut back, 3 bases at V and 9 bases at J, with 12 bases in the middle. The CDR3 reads CAWRQGRGPQHF. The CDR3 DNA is TGTGCCTGGAGACAGGGACGAGGGCCCCAGCATTTT.

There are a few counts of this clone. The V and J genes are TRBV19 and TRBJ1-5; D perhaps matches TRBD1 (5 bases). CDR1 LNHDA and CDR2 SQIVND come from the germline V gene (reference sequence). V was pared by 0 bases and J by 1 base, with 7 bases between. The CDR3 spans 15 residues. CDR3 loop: CASSIEGQSNQPQHF. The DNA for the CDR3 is TGTGCCAGTAGTATAGAGGGGCAGAGCAATCAGCCCCAGCATTTT. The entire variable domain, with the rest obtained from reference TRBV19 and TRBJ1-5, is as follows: DGGITQSPKYLFRKEGQNVTLSCEQNLNHDAMYWYRQDPGQGLRLIYYSQIVNDFQKGDIAEGYSVSREKKESFPLTVTSAQKNPTAFYLCASSIEGQSNQPQHFGDGTRLSIL.

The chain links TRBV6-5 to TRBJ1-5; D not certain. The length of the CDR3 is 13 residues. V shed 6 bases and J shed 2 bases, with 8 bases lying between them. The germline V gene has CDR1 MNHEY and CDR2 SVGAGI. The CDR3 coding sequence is TGTGCCAGCAGCCCTTGGGGCAATCAGCCCCAGCATTTT. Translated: CASSPWGNQPQHF.

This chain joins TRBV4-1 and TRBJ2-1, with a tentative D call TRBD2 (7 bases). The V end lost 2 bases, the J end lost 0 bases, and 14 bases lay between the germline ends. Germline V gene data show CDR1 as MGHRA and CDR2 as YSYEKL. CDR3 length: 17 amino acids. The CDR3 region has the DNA TGCGCCAGCAGCCAATCGGGGCGGGGGCCCTCCTACAATGAGCAGTTCTTC. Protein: CASSQSGRGPSYNEQFF.

CDR3 in amino acids: CASIGAYYNEQFF. For the CDR3, the DNA is TGTGCCAGCATCGGGGCCTACTACAATGAGCAGTTCTTC. The chain couples TRBV5-6 to TRBJ2-1; either TRBD1 or TRBD2 may supply D (5 bases each). V dropped 6 bases and J dropped 3 bases, with 10 bases sitting between them. The CDR3 covers 13 residues. CDR1 is SGHDT, CDR2 YYEEEE, per germline. Based on the CDR3 plus reference TRBV5-6 and TRBJ2-1, the full variable domain is DAGVTQSPTHLIKTRGQQVTLRCSPKSGHDTVSWYQQALGQGPQFIFQYYEEEERQRGNFPDRFSGHQFPNYSSELNVNALLLGDSALYLCASIGAYYNEQFFGPGTRLTVL.

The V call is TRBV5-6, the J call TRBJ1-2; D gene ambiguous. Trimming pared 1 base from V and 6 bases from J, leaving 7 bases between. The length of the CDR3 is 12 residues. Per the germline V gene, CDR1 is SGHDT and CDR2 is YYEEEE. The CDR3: CASSLYRNGYTF. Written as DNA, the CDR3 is TGTGCCAGCAGCTTGTATAGGAATGGCTACACCTTC.

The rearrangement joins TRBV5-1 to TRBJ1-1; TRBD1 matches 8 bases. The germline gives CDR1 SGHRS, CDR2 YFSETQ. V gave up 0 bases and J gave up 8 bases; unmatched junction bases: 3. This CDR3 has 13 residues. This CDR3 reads CASSLVTGEEAFF. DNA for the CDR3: TGCGCCAGCAGCTTGGTGACAGGGGAAGAAGCTTTCTTT.

DNA for the CDR3: TGTGCCAGCAGTTATTCGAGGGAGGCGCCCCTCATCGGCTACACCTTC. Its protein product is CASSYSREAPLIGYTF. This chain connects TRBV6-6 to TRBJ1-2; D uncertain. The CDR3 runs to 16 residues. The V end was cut by 3 bases, the J end by 8 bases, with 22 bases between. CDR1 and CDR2 from the germline V gene are MNHNY and SVGAGI (reference sequence).

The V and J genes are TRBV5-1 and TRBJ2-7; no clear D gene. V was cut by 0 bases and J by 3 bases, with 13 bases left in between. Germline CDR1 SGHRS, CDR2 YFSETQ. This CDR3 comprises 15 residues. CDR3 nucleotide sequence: TGCGCCAGCAGCTTGGAGGGCAGGACGATCTACGAGCAGTACTTC. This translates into CASSLEGRTIYEQYF. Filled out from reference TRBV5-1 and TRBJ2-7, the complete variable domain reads KAGVTQTPRYLIKTRGQQVTLSCSPISGHRSVSWYQQTPGQGLQFLFEYFSETQRNKGNFPGRFSGRQFSNSRSEMNVSTLELGDSALYLCASSLEGRTIYEQYFGPGTRLTVT.

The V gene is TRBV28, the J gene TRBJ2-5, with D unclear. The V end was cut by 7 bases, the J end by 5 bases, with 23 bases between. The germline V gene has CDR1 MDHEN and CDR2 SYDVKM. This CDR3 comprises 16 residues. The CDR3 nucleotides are TGTGCCAGCACCCACGTAGTCGGACCGACTCAGGAGACCCAGTACTTC. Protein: CASTHVVGPTQETQYF.

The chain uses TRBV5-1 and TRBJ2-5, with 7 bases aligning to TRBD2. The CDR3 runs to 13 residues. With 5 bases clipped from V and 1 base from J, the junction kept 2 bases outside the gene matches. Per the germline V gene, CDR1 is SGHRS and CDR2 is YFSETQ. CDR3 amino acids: CASRGLPQETQYF. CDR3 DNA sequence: TGCGCCAGCAGGGGACTACCCCAAGAGACCCAGTACTTC.

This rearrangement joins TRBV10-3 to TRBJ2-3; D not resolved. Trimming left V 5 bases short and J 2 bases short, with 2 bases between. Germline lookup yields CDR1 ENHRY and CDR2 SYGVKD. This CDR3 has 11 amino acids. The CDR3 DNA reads TGTGCCATCAGTAACACAGATACGCAGTATTTT. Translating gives CAISNTDTQYF.